These 17 T cell receptor beta chains share one sample of origin, sequenced in a study of T cells in Graves' hyperthyroidism and ophthalmopathy. Template material for amplifying TCR beta CDR3 regions consisted of RNA transcripts. The HTBI set primed first-round TCR CDR3 RT-PCR. MiXCR, applied by TCRdb to the multiplex PCR reads, yields one record per CDR3 protein. The sample contains 500,000 to 600,000 distinct CDR3 sequences, 16% of which appear only once. Sequenced input: blood. Receptor source: a woman between 18 and 29 years old with Graves' hyperthyroidism.

J is TRBJ1-5 and V is TRBV28; 7 bases are shared with TRBD1. Losses at the gene ends were 5 bases for V and 7 bases for J; bases not matched to a gene: 8. Germline V gives CDR1 MDHEN, CDR2 SYDVKM. The length of the CDR3 is 14 residues. CDR3 protein: CASSPAGGKQPQHF. The CDR3 nucleotides are TGTGCCAGCAGTCCGGCAGGGGGGAAACAGCCCCAGCATTTT.

A note on this clonotype: This may be a read error, as it is one base from a much larger clone. The rearrangement links TRBV12-3 or TRBV12-4 to TRBJ1-2; D is ambiguous. V dropped 6 bases and J dropped 8 bases, with 10 bases sitting between them. The CDR3 is made up of 11 amino acids. The CDR3 loop reads CASRATTGYTF. DNA of the CDR3: TGTGCCAGCAGGGCTACGACGGGCTACACCTTC.

The J gene is TRBJ2-4, the V gene TRBV6-1, with D perhaps matching TRBD2 (6 bases). This CDR3 spans 15 amino acids. Looked up from germline, CDR1 is MNHNS and CDR2 is SASEGT. Trimming took off 6 bases at V and 0 bases at J, with 12 bases between the two ends. The CDR3 sequence: CASSNGLRAKNIQYF. CDR3 DNA: TGTGCCAGCAGCAACGGACTAAGAGCCAAAAACATTCAGTACTTC.

The chain is built from TRBV10-3 and TRBJ1-5; unclear D gene. Germline-derived CDR1 and CDR2 are ENHRY and SYGVKD. With 6 bases removed from V and 3 bases from J, the gap between germline ends came to 12 bases. The CDR3 extends over 14 amino acids. The CDR3 DNA sequence: TGTGCCATCAGCGAAGGACGGTACAATCAGCCCCAGCATTTT. Amino acids: CAISEGRYNQPQHF.

This clonotype was picked up a small number of times. The CDR3 nucleotides read TGTGCCAGCAGAGATAGGGTTTTCGGGGAGCTGTTTTTT. Amino acids: CASRDRVFGELFF. The rearrangement links TRBV5-8 to TRBJ2-2, with no clear D. The V end lost 5 bases, the J end lost 7 bases, and 12 bases lay between the germline ends. From germline, CDR1 is SGHTS and CDR2 YDEGEE. CDR3 length equals 13 residues.

This chain links TRBV6-2 or TRBV6-3 with TRBJ2-6; D is possibly TRBD1 or TRBD2 (5 bases each). Germline CDR1 is MNHEY and CDR2 is SVGEGT. V was shortened by 8 bases and J by 1 base, with 18 bases between the two germline ends. The CDR3 spans 17 residues. The DNA for the CDR3 is TGTGCCAGCTCATCGAGGGCATGGGGGTCTGGGGCCAACGTCCTGACTTTC. Encoded protein: CASSSRAWGSGANVLTF.

V usage is TRBV6-1 and J usage is TRBJ1-5, with D unresolved. Germline V gene sequence: CDR1 MNHNS, CDR2 SASEGT. V was pared by 8 bases and J by 2 bases, with 13 bases between. CDR3 length equals 14 residues. CDR3 protein: CASGGLGGNQPQHF. CDR3 nucleotide sequence: TGTGCCAGCGGTGGGTTGGGCGGCAATCAGCCCCAGCATTTT.

The DNA of the CDR3 is TGTGCCAGCAGCGGGAAGGGGCCGAGAGATACGCAGTATTTT. Its translation is CASSGKGPRDTQYF. The chain recombines TRBV7-9 with TRBJ2-3, with D perhaps TRBD1 (5 bases). V shed 5 bases and J shed 5 bases, with 14 bases lying between them. Germline V gives CDR1 SEHNR, CDR2 FQNEAQ (reference sequence). This CDR3 comprises 14 residues. The full variable domain, with the rest looked up from reference TRBV7-9 and TRBJ2-3, is DTGVSQNPRHKITKRGQNVTFRCDPISEHNRLYWYRQTLGQGPEFLTYFQNEAQLEKSRLLSDRFSAERPKGSFSTLEIQRTEQGDSAMYLCASSGKGPRDTQYFGPGTRLTVL.

This clonotype was counted many times. The rearrangement links TRBV20-1 to TRBJ2-5; D unclear. This CDR3 comprises 13 residues. V shed 8 bases and J shed 4 bases, with 17 bases lying between them. Germline V gives CDR1 DFQATT, CDR2 SNEGSKA (reference sequence). The CDR3 region is CSLSHLVGETQYF. CDR3 bases: TGCAGTCTTAGCCATCTAGTGGGAGAGACCCAGTACTTC.

The chain recombines TRBV20-1 with TRBJ2-6; D unresolved. Germline V gene sequence: CDR1 DFQATT, CDR2 SNEGSKA (reference sequence). This CDR3 spans 15 amino acids. V shed 0 bases and J shed 0 bases, with 6 bases lying between them. CDR3 region: CSARDASSGANVLTF. The CDR3 nucleotides read TGCAGTGCTAGAGACGCCAGCTCTGGGGCCAACGTCCTGACTTTC.

This clonotype was observed at least ten times. This rearrangement joins TRBV6-1 to TRBJ2-2, with TRBD2 identical over 8 bases. Germline lookup yields CDR1 MNHNS and CDR2 SASEGT. The CDR3 is 13 amino acids. V was pared by 8 bases and J by 3 bases, with 2 bases of the junction left unmatched. CDR3 coding DNA: TGTGCCAGCGGACTAGCTGACACCGGGGAGCTGTTTTTT. Protein: CASGLADTGELFF.

The chain recombines TRBV20-1 with TRBJ2-7; TRBD1 might be the D (5 bases). The V end was cut by 1 base, the J end by 1 base, with 20 bases between. The CDR3 contains 17 residues. Germline-derived CDR1 and CDR2 are DFQATT and SNEGSKA (reference sequence). The CDR3 spells CSARVGIGQGTSYEQYF. The CDR3 DNA follows: TGCAGTGCTAGAGTTGGAATAGGACAAGGAACGTCCTACGAGCAGTACTTC.

Many counts were recorded for this clonotype. The V and J genes are TRBV11-2 and TRBJ2-1; no clear D. The CDR3 totals 13 residues. V dropped 5 bases and J dropped 4 bases, with 9 bases sitting between them. Germline V gene lookup returns CDR1 SGHAT and CDR2 FQNNGV. The DNA for the CDR3 is TGTGCCAGCAGCCGGGCCCCATACAATGAGCAGTTCTTC. Encoded protein: CASSRAPYNEQFF.

As to this clonotype: One base away lies a much larger clone, so this may be a sequencing read error. This rearrangement joins TRBV28 to TRBJ1-2; the D is unclear. CDR1 and CDR2 (germline): MDHEN, SYDVKM. The length of the CDR3 is 13 residues. V lost 6 bases and J lost 9, with 17 bases in between. The CDR3 DNA follows: TGTGCCAGCAGCGTACCGAGGGCCGATAGCTACACCTTC. Amino acid sequence: CASSVPRADSYTF.

This clonotype has just a few counts. This sequence joins TRBV6-1 and TRBJ2-1; TRBD2 aligns across 13 bases. Per germline, CDR1 MNHNS and CDR2 SASEGT. V shed 6 bases, J shed 0 bases, and the junction held 8 bases outside the gene matches. This CDR3 has 18 amino acids. Written as DNA, the CDR3 is TGTGCCAGCAGAGAGGGACTAGCGGGAAGGAGCTCCTACAATGAGCAGTTCTTC. It encodes CASREGLAGRSSYNEQFF.

This rearrangement joins TRBV29-1 to TRBJ2-7; maybe TRBD2 (6 bases). CDR1 is SQVTM and CDR2 is ANQGSEA in the germline V gene. CDR3 length: 13 residues. The V end lost 5 bases, the J end lost 2 bases, and 13 bases lay between the germline ends. The CDR3 DNA reads TGCAGCGTTAGGAGGGATCTGACCTACGAGCAGTACTTC. Translated: CSVRRDLTYEQYF.

This clonotype was seen at least ten times. The chain has TRBV28 and TRBJ1-2; D is perhaps TRBD1 (5 bases). The germline V and J ends were trimmed by 2 bases and 3 bases, with 7 bases remaining between them. Per the germline V gene, CDR1 is MDHEN and CDR2 is SYDVKM. The CDR3 is 13 residues long. The DNA for the CDR3 is TGTGCCAGCAGTTTAATAGGGGACTATGGCTACACCTTC. Protein: CASSLIGDYGYTF.